This TCR beta chain was recovered during a study of beta chain features in type 1 diabetes. Study-level results: For Type 1 diabetes patients, all four CD4+ subsets carried TCRB CDR3s that were moderately but significantly shorter.

On this clone: The antigen is undetermined.

Of the isolated RNA, all was reverse transcribed, and so the sequenced material was expressed TCRB transcripts. Regulatory, naive and central memory T cell samples averaged around 3.6 million reads. Sequencing used immunoSEQ multiplex PCR; TCRdb keeps in-frame clones, though not all of them. Of roughly 240,000 clones detected, roughly a quarter appear once; the ten largest clones hold around 0.012%. CDR1 is SNHLY and CDR2 is FYNNEI in the germline V gene. Trimming removed 3 bases at V and 8 bases at J, with 10 bases between. The length of the CDR3 is 12 residues. This chain uses TRBV2 with TRBJ1-1, with D unclear. This TCR derives from a woman under 40 with type 1 diabetes. Sequenced sample: naive CD4+ T cells from blood. The CDR3 loop is CASSEEQTEAFF. The CDR3 nucleotides are TGTGCCAGCAGTGAGGAGCAGACCGAAGCTTTCTTT.